The 8 T cell receptor beta chains below were found in one sample sequenced in a study of cytomegalovirus exposure and HLA in healthy donors. PCR used 60 Vbeta primers and 13 Jbeta primers. Assay: immunoSEQ multiplex PCR; the TCRdb copy retains only in-frame clones and omits some. The data show 180,000 or so clones, around 85% seen once. The sequencing input was PBMCs. Receptor source: a man aged 18 to 29 in good health and CMV-seropositive.

The chain employs TRBV19 and TRBJ1-3; D remains ambiguous. Germline V gene sequence: CDR1 LNHDA, CDR2 SQIVND (reference sequence). The CDR3 contains 13 residues. V was trimmed by 3 bases and J by 0 bases, leaving 3 bases between them. The CDR3 DNA follows: TGTGCCAGTAGTATCCTCTCTGGAAACACCATATATTTT. This sequence encodes CASSILSGNTIYF.

This chain uses TRBV11-2 with TRBJ2-3; D not certain. Deletions cut 2 bases from V and 0 bases from J, with 15 bases between. The CDR3 covers 17 residues. Germline-derived CDR1 and CDR2 are SGHAT and FQNNGV. For the CDR3, the DNA is TGTGCCAGCAGCTTAATGAGTCTGCGGCTCAGCACAGATACGCAGTATTTT. Residues: CASSLMSLRLSTDTQYF. The variable domain in full, with the rest retrieved from reference TRBV11-2 and TRBJ2-3, is EAGVAQSPRYKIIEKRQSVAFWCNPISGHATLYWYQQILGQGPKLLIQFQNNGVVDDSQLPKDRFSAERLKGVDSTLKIQPAKLEDSAVYLCASSLMSLRLSTDTQYFGPGTRLTVL.

This clone was counted only a few times. This sequence joins TRBV6-6 and TRBJ1-5; 9 positions match TRBD1. The V and J ends lost 6 bases and 3 bases, in that order; junction bases with no gene match: 9. Germline CDR1 MNHNY, CDR2 SVGAGI (reference sequence). The CDR3 is made up of 16 amino acids. CDR3 sequence reads: CASSSRTGEVNQPQHF. CDR3 DNA sequence: TGTGCCAGCAGCTCCCGGACAGGGGAAGTCAATCAGCCCCAGCATTTT.

J is TRBJ2-5 and V is TRBV29-1; D gene uncertain. The DNA end favors TRBJ2-7, so the J call may be wrong. CDR3 length: 12 residues. Germline CDR1 SQVTM, CDR2 ANQGSEA. Here the CDR3 DNA reads TGCAGCGTTGAAATCTCCTCCTACGAGCAGTACTTC. Translated, it gives CSVEISSYEQYF.

The gene calls are TRBV7-3 and TRBJ1-6; D gene unclear. From germline, CDR1 is SGHTA and CDR2 FQGTGA. Deletions cut 5 bases from V and 9 bases from J, with 11 bases between. The CDR3 runs to 13 residues. The CDR3 sequence: CASSEEPLSPLHF. CDR3 sequence (DNA): TGTGCCAGCAGCGAGGAGCCTCTTTCACCCCTCCACTTT.

The chain carries TRBV28 and TRBJ2-7; TRBD1 aligns across 11 bases. The CDR3 has 15 residues. Germline CDR1 is MDHEN and CDR2 is SYDVKM. J lost 3 bases, V lost 6 bases, and 7 bases had no gene match. The CDR3 sequence: CASSPGGTGGYEQYF. The CDR3 region has the DNA TGTGCCAGCAGCCCAGGCGGGACAGGGGGCTACGAGCAGTACTTC.

The chain couples TRBV7-9 to TRBJ2-7; weak D call: TRBD2 (6 bases). The CDR3 runs to 12 residues. Germline V lookup: CDR1 SEHNR, CDR2 FQNEAQ (reference sequence). Trimming took off 6 bases at V and 4 bases at J, with 10 bases between the two ends. The CDR3 nucleotides read TGTGCCAGCAGGGGCAGCGGGTACGAGCAGTACTTC. Residues: CASRGSGYEQYF.

The CDR3: CASSEGRGLGYTF. The CDR3 region has the DNA TGTGCCAGCAGTGAAGGGAGGGGATTAGGCTACACCTTC. This chain connects TRBV6-1 to TRBJ1-2; a possible D gene is TRBD1 (5 bases). The CDR3 loop spans 13 amino acids. Germline V gives CDR1 MNHNS, CDR2 SASEGT. With 1 base removed from V and 8 bases from J, the gap between germline ends came to 11 bases.